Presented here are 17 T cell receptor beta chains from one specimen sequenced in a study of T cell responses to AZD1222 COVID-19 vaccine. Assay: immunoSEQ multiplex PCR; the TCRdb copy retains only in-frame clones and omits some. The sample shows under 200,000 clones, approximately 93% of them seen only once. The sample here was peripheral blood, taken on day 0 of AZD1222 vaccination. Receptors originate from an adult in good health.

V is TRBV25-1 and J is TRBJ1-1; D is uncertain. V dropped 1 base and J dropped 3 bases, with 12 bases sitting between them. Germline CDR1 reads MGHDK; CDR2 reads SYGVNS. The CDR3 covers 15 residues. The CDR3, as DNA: TGTGCCAGCAGTGAATCGGAGACGGGAGACACTGAAGCTTTCTTT. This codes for CASSESETGDTEAFF.

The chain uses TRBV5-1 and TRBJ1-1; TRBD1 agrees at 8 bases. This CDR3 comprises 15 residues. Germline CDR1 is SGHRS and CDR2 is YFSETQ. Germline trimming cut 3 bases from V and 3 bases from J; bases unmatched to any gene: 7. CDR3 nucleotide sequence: TGCGCCAGCAGCTCCCATAACAGGGGGGACACTGAAGCTTTCTTT. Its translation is CASSSHNRGDTEAFF.

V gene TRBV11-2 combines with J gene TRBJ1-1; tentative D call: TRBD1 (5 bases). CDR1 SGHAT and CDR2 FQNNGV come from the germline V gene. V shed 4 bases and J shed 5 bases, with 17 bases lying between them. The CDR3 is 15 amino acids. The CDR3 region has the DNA TGTGCCAGCAGCTATAAAACCGGGGGTTGGACTGAAGCTTTCTTT. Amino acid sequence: CASSYKTGGWTEAFF.

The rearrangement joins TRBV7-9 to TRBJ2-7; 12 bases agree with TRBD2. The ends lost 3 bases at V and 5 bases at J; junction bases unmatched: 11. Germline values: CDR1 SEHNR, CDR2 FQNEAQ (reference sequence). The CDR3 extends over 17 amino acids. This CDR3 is CASSFPKRTSGVHEQYF. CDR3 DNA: TGTGCCAGCAGCTTCCCGAAAAGGACTAGCGGGGTCCACGAGCAGTACTTC.

The DNA of the CDR3 is TGTGCCAGCCTTAAACGGACAGGGGAGGGCTATGGCTACACCTTC. It is translated as CASLKRTGEGYGYTF. V usage is TRBV7-9 and J usage is TRBJ1-2; 9 bases align to TRBD1. Losses at the gene ends were 8 bases for V and 4 bases for J; bases not matched to a gene: 11. The CDR3 loop spans 15 amino acids. CDR1 is SEHNR and CDR2 is FQNEAQ in the germline V gene (reference sequence).

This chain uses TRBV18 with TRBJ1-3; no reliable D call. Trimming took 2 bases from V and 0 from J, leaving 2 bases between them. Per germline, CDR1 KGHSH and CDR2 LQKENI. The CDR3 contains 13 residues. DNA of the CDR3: TGTGCCAGCTCACCAAGCTCTGGAAACACCATATATTTT. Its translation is CASSPSSGNTIYF.

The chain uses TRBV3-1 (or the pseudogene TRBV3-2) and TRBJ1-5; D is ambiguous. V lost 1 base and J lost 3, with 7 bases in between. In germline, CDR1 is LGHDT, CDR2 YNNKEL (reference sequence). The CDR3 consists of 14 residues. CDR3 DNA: TGTGCCAGCAGCCAAGGGAACAACAATCAGCCCCAGCATTTT. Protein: CASSQGNNNQPQHF.

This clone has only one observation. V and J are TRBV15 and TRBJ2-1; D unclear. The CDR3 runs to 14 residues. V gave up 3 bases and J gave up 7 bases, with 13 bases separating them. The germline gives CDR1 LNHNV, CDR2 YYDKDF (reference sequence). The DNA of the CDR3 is TGTGCCACCAGCAGGCTGGGAAAAGAGAATGAGCAGTTCTTC. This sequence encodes CATSRLGKENEQFF.

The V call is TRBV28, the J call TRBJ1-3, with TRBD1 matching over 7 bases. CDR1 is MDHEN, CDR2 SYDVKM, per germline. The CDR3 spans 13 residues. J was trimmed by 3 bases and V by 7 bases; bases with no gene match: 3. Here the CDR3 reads CASTGGYGNTIYF. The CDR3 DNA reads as TGTGCCAGCACAGGGGGTTATGGAAACACCATATATTTT.

CDR3 sequence: CASSFSDNRLTSTDTQYF. In DNA form, the CDR3 reads TGTGCCAGCAGCTTCTCGGACAACCGACTCACTAGCACAGATACGCAGTATTTT. J is TRBJ2-3 and V is TRBV7-8; D might be TRBD1 (5 bases). The CDR3 totals 18 residues. Germline values: CDR1 SGHVS, CDR2 FQNEAQ. V shed 3 bases and J shed 0 bases, with 19 bases lying between them.

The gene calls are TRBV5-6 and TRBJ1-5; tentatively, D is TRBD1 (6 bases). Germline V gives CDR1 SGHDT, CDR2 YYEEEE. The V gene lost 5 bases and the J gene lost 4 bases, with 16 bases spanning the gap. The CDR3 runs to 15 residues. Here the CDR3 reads CASSRLSGENQPQHF. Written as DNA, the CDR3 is TGTGCCAGCAGTCGTTTGTCAGGGGAGAATCAGCCCCAGCATTTT.

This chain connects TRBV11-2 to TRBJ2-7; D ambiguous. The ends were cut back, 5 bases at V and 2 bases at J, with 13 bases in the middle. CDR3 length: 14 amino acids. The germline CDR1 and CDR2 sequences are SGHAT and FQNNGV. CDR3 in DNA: TGTGCCAGCAGCCCGAAACCAGGTACCTACGAGCAGTACTTC. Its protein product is CASSPKPGTYEQYF.

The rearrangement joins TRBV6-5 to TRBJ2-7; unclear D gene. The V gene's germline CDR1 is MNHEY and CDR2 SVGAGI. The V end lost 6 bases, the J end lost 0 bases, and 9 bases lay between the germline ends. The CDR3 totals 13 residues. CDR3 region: CASRTPVSYEQYF. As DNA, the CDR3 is TGTGCCAGCAGGACTCCTGTCTCCTACGAGCAGTACTTC.

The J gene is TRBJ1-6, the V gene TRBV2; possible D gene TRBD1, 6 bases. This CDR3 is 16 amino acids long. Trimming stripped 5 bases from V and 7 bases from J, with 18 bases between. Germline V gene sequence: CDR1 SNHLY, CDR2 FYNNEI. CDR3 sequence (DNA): TGTGCCAGCAGTTCACAGGGAACCAATTCAAATTCACCCCTCCACTTT. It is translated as CASSSQGTNSNSPLHF. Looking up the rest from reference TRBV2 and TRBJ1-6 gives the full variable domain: EPEVTQTPSHQVTQMGQEVILRCVPISNHLYFYWYRQILGQKVEFLVSFYNNEISEKSEIFDDQFSVERPDGSNFTLKIRSTKLEDSAMYFCASSSQGTNSNSPLHFGNGTRLTVT.

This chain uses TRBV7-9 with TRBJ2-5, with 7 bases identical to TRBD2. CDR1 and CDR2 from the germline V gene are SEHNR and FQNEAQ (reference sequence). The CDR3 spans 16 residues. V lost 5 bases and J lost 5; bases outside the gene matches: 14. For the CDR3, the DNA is TGTGCCAGCAGCGTACGGGGCGGGAGCCTGGGGGAGACCCAGTACTTC. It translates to CASSVRGGSLGETQYF.

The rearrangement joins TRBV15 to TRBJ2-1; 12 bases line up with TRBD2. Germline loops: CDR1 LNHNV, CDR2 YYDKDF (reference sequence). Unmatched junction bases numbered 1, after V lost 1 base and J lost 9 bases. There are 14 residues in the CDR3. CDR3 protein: CATSRGLAGVEQFF. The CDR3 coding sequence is TGTGCCACCAGCAGAGGACTAGCGGGAGTTGAGCAGTTCTTC.

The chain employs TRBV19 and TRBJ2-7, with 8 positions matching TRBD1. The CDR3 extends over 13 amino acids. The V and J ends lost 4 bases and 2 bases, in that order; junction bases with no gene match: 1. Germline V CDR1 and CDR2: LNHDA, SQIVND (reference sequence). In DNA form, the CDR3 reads TGTGCCAGTAGTAGGACAGGGACCTACGAGCAGTACTTC. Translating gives CASSRTGTYEQYF.